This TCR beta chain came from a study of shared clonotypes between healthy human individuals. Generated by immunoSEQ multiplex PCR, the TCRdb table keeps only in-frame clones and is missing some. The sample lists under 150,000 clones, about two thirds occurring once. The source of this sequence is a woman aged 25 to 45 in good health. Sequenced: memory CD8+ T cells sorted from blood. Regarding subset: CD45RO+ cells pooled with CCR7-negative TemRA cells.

CDR3 nucleotides: TGTGCCATCAGTGAGTCTGCGACTCGACCTTTTGAGCAGTACTTC. Encoded protein: CAISESATRPFEQYF. The chain has TRBV10-3 and TRBJ2-7; D remains ambiguous. CDR1 is ENHRY, CDR2 SYGVKD, per germline. CDR3 size: 15 residues. The V end lost 0 bases, the J end lost 7 bases, and 16 bases lay between the germline ends.